The 4 T cell receptor beta chains below were found in one sample sequenced in a study of cytomegalovirus exposure and HLA in healthy donors. The data were produced by immunoSEQ multiplex PCR, yet TCRdb's version contains in-frame clones alone and is incomplete. The sample contains 150,000 to 200,000 clones, around 85% of which appear only once. The sequenced material came from PBMCs. The receptor source for this set is a man aged 18-30 years in good health and CMV-seropositive.

This chain joins TRBV7-2 and TRBJ2-1; 9 bases align to TRBD2. The CDR3 has 15 amino acids. Unmatched junction bases numbered 3, after V lost 1 base and J lost 5 bases. Germline V gene lookup returns CDR1 SGHTA and CDR2 FQGNSA. CDR3 DNA: TGTGCCAGCAGCTTAGGCGGGAGGGCTCACAATGAGCAGTTCTTC. Its translation: CASSLGGRAHNEQFF.

The chain employs TRBV19 and TRBJ2-3; D uncertain. Germline V gene sequence: CDR1 LNHDA, CDR2 SQIVND (reference sequence). CDR3 length equals 16 residues. Trimming cost V 1 base and J 1 base, with 12 bases left between them. CDR3 loop: CASSIADFYRTDTQYF. The CDR3 DNA reads as TGTGCCAGTAGTATAGCAGACTTCTACCGCACAGATACGCAGTATTTT.

This rearrangement joins TRBV28 to TRBJ2-4; a weak D match, TRBD1 (6 bases). Trimming pared 5 bases from V and 0 bases from J, leaving 11 bases between. CDR3 length: 15 residues. The V gene's germline CDR1 is MDHEN and CDR2 SYDVKM. The CDR3 sequence: CASSQGPLAKNIQYF. The DNA of the CDR3 is TGTGCCAGCAGTCAGGGGCCCCTAGCCAAAAACATTCAGTACTTC.

The CDR3 DNA follows: TGCGCCAGCAGCCAAGATAGGACAGGGAGTCATCAGCCCCAGCATTTT. Protein product: CASSQDRTGSHQPQHF. The chain couples TRBV4-1 to TRBJ1-5; 8 bases are shared with TRBD1. The junction had 6 bases not matched to a gene; V was cut back by 0 bases and J by 5 bases. Germline V gives CDR1 MGHRA, CDR2 YSYEKL. The CDR3 extends over 16 amino acids.